The rows below give T cell receptor beta chains drawn from one sample of a study of human thymus T cells. Profiled with immunoSEQ multiplex PCR; TCRdb holds only in-frame clones, not every one. The sample has roughly 86,000 clones; around 96% are singletons. The specimen was thymus tissue. These receptors came from a boy under three years old with a congenital heart defect but otherwise immunologically healthy. Both conserved end residues are part of each CDR3. A D gene is named only where the DNA matches it firmly. Where a row states a size, it is once, few, many or the class of an expanded clone; other rows omit it.

j_call | d_call | clone_size | v_call | cdr3_aa | cdr3_nt
TRBJ2-3 | NA | NA | TRBV30 | CAWSAYQLTWGKDTQYF | TGTGCCTGGAGTGCCTATCAACTAACTTGGGGAAAAGATACGCAGTATTTT
TRBJ2-1 | TRBD2 | NA | TRBV5-1 | CASSYTSGGLSYNEQFF | TGCGCCAGCAGCTACACTAGCGGGGGTCTCTCCTACAATGAGCAGTTCTTC
TRBJ1-1 | NA | NA | TRBV15 | CATSRDRGPNTEAFF | TGTGCCACCAGCAGAGATAGGGGCCCCAACACTGAAGCTTTCTTT
TRBJ2-7 | NA | NA | TRBV20-1 | CSASEVGEQYF | TGCAGTGCTAGTGAGGTCGGCGAGCAGTACTTC
TRBJ1-4 | NA | NA | TRBV28 | CASSALATNEKLFF | TGTGCCAGCAGCGCCCTCGCAACTAATGAAAAACTGTTTTTT
TRBJ2-1 | NA | NA | TRBV25-1 | CASSTGALHNEQFF | TGTGCCAGCAGTACCGGGGCTCTCCACAATGAGCAGTTCTTC
TRBJ1-1 | TRBD1 | NA | TRBV2 | CASSEAKGQGKADTEAFF | TGTGCCAGCAGTGAAGCGAAGGGACAGGGAAAGGCGGACACTGAAGCTTTCTTT
TRBJ2-1 | TRBD1 | NA | TRBV25-1 | CARRDRGPQNQSYNEQFF | TGTGCCAGAAGGGACAGGGGGCCCCAGAACCAGTCCTACAATGAGCAGTTCTTC
TRBJ1-5 | NA | NA | TRBV6-1 | CASSDLGNQPQHF | TGTGCCAGCAGTGATTTGGGGAATCAGCCCCAGCATTTT
TRBJ1-1 | NA | NA | TRBV9 | CASSVGKGGGTEAFF | TGTGCCAGCAGCGTAGGAAAAGGAGGGGGCACTGAAGCTTTCTTT
TRBJ1-4 | TRBD1 | NA | TRBV11-2 | CASRTGNEKLFF | TGTGCCAGCAGGACAGGGAATGAAAAACTGTTTTTT
TRBJ2-2 | NA | NA | TRBV7-2 | CASEGTTTGELFF | TGTGCCAGCGAGGGCACAACCACCGGGGAGCTGTTTTTT
TRBJ2-7 | NA | NA | TRBV2 | CASSGESEQYF | TGTGCCAGCAGTGGAGAAAGCGAGCAGTACTTC
TRBJ2-2 | NA | NA | TRBV19 | CASFPGTGELFF | TGTGCCAGTTTCCCGGGGACCGGGGAGCTGTTTTTT
TRBJ2-5 | TRBD2 | once | TRBV4-2 | CASSQGTSHRETQYF | TGTGCCAGCAGCCAAGGGACTAGCCATCGGGAGACCCAGTACTTC
TRBJ1-2 | TRBD1 | NA | TRBV7-9 | CASSYLLQGPIYGYTF | TGTGCCAGCAGTTACCTCCTACAGGGGCCGATTTATGGCTACACCTTC
TRBJ2-1 | NA | NA | TRBV15 | CATSRERGMGYNEQFF | TGTGCCACCAGCAGAGAAAGGGGGATGGGGTACAATGAGCAGTTCTTC
TRBJ2-7 | TRBD1 | NA | TRBV6-1 | CASSEDRDRGLREQYF | TGTGCCAGCAGTGAGGACCGGGACAGGGGGTTAAGAGAGCAGTACTTC
TRBJ2-1 | NA | few | TRBV10-3 | CAISSAGSYNEQFF | TGTGCCATCAGTAGCGCCGGGAGCTACAATGAGCAGTTCTTC
TRBJ1-5 | NA | NA | TRBV19 | CASSIEEIGEDQPQHF | TGTGCCAGTAGTATTGAGGAAATTGGGGAGGATCAGCCCCAGCATTTT
TRBJ1-3 | NA | NA | TRBV6-6 | CASSYPQGSSGNTIYF | TGTGCCAGCAGTTACCCACAGGGCTCCTCGGGAAACACCATATATTTT
TRBJ2-3 | NA | NA | TRBV10-3 | CAIAPGGRTDTQYF | TGTGCCATCGCTCCAGGGGGGCGAACAGATACGCAGTATTTT
TRBJ1-1 | NA | NA | TRBV14 | CASSQGERMNTEAFF | TGTGCCAGCAGCCAAGGGGAGAGGATGAACACTGAAGCTTTCTTT
TRBJ2-7 | TRBD2 | NA | TRBV6-5 | CASSLGTSGYEQYF | TGTGCCAGCAGTTTAGGGACTAGCGGATACGAGCAGTACTTC
TRBJ2-1 | TRBD1 | NA | TRBV19 | CASSPLGQGHYNEQFF | TGTGCCAGTAGTCCCCTAGGACAGGGACACTACAATGAGCAGTTCTTC
TRBJ1-2 | NA | NA | TRBV7-2 | CASSLAEEGGPYGYTF | TGTGCCAGCAGCTTAGCCGAGGAGGGCGGACCCTATGGCTACACCTTC
TRBJ2-1 | NA | NA | TRBV9 | CASSVSQGTLYNEQFF | TGTGCCAGCAGCGTTAGCCAGGGAACCCTTTACAATGAGCAGTTCTTC
TRBJ2-3 | TRBD1 | NA | TRBV5-1 | CASSLRTGLRDTQYF | TGCGCCAGCAGCTTGAGGACAGGACTTCGAGATACGCAGTATTTT
TRBJ1-5 | NA | NA | TRBV21-1 | CASSKFSRGERSNQPQHF | TGTGCCAGCAGCAAGTTTTCCAGGGGGGAGCGAAGCAATCAGCCCCAGCATTTT
TRBJ2-1 | NA | NA | TRBV7-9 | CASSLPGDGSNYNEQFF | TGTGCCAGCAGCCTACCTGGGGACGGGAGCAACTACAATGAGCAGTTCTTC
TRBJ1-6 | TRBD1 | NA | TRBV11-3 | CASSSSGQGAVVGNSPLHF | TGTGCCAGCAGCTCCTCTGGACAGGGGGCGGTGGTGGGAAATTCACCCCTCCACTTT
TRBJ2-1 | TRBD2 | NA | TRBV18 | CASSRTSGGGNEQFF | TGTGCCAGCTCACGGACTAGCGGGGGGGGTAATGAGCAGTTCTTC
TRBJ2-5 | NA | once | TRBV4-1 | CASSRPPGLLWGQETQYF | TGCGCCAGCAGCCGCCCTCCAGGGCTACTATGGGGACAAGAGACCCAGTACTTC